The TCR beta chain under discussion was sequenced for a study of blood T cells in healthy people across ages. Broader study findings: Naive T cell percentage showed a strong correlation with the diversity of TCR beta. The donors' CMV status was not determined, possibly confounding changes in expanded clonotypes.

Caucasian, healthy and from Russia, the donors were aged between about 6 and 90. Sample-barcoded 5' priming and a J-beta primer mix drove a second PCR of roughly 6 to 12 cycles. TCRdb reprocessed the 5' RACE reads via MiXCR and lists one record per CDR3 protein. This sample yields over 1,500,000 distinct CDR3 sequences, of which about 50% are seen a single time; 2% to 2.5% belongs to the top ten. Germline V gene lookup returns CDR1 DFQATT and CDR2 SNEGSKA (reference sequence). The CDR3 loop spans 13 amino acids. V was pared by 3 bases and J by 4 bases, with 12 bases between. As regards this clonotype: Its antigen remains unknown.

The sample consisted of blood. The chain is built from TRBV20-1 and TRBJ1-1; D gene uncertain. The TCR originated in a woman in her 40s in good health. CDR3 amino acids: CSARTQGSTEAFF. Here the CDR3 DNA reads TGCAGTGCTAGGACACAAGGGAGCACTGAAGCTTTCTTT.